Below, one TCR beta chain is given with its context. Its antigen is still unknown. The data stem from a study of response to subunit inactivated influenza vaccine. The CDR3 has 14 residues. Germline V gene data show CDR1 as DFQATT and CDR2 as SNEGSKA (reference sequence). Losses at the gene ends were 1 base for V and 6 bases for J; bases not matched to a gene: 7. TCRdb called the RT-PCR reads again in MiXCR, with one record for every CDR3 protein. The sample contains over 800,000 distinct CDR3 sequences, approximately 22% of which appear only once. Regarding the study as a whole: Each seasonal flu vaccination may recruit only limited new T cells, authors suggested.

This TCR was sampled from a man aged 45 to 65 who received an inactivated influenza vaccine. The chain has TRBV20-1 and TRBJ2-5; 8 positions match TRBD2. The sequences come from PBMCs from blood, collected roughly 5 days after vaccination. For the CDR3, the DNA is TGCAGTGCTAGAGTCCCGGGGGGGCCTAAGACCCAGTACTTC. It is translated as CSARVPGGPKTQYF.